These T cell receptor beta chains were read from a single sample in a study of blood T cell repertoires in COVID-19. Method: immunoSEQ multiplex PCR; TCRdb's copy keeps in-frame clones and lacks some. The table records hundreds of thousands of clones, over 75% of them present only once. Material: PBMCs or T cells enriched from blood (not recorded which). These TCRs come from a man aged 25-45 years who had recovered from COVID-19. Both conserved end residues are part of each CDR3. The D gene is left open where the match is weak. The size entry is marked missing in some rows and otherwise reads once, few, many or a size class.

cdr3_nt: TGCAGCGTTACCAGTAACCAAGGGAGAAACACTGAAGCTTTCTTT; cdr3_aa: CSVTSNQGRNTEAFF; v_call: TRBV29-1; clone_size: .; j_call: TRBJ1-1; d_call: .
cdr3_nt: TGTGCCAGCAGTGAACATAGCAATCAGCCCCAGCATTTT; cdr3_aa: CASSEHSNQPQHF; v_call: TRBV2; clone_size: many; j_call: TRBJ1-5; d_call: .
cdr3_nt: TGTGCCAGCAGTTTATATAGCGGGAGCTCCTACAATGAGCAGTTCTTC; cdr3_aa: CASSLYSGSSYNEQFF; v_call: TRBV6-5; clone_size: once; j_call: TRBJ2-1; d_call: TRBD2
cdr3_nt: TGTGCCAGCTCAAGTGTGATAGCCGTAAGCGGCTACACCTTC; cdr3_aa: CASSSVIAVSGYTF; v_call: TRBV18; clone_size: .; j_call: TRBJ1-2; d_call: .
cdr3_nt: TGTGCCAGCTCAAGGGGGCAAGGAAACACCATATATTTT; cdr3_aa: CASSRGQGNTIYF; v_call: TRBV28; clone_size: once; j_call: TRBJ1-3; d_call: TRBD1
cdr3_nt: TGTGCCAGCAGCCCGCTAAGGACAGCTACAGATACGCAGTATTTT; cdr3_aa: CASSPLRTATDTQYF; v_call: TRBV7-9; clone_size: .; j_call: TRBJ2-3; d_call: .
cdr3_nt: TGTGCCAGTAGTATTAGTCCTAGCGGGACACCTAGCACAGATACGCAGTATTTT; cdr3_aa: CASSISPSGTPSTDTQYF; v_call: TRBV19; clone_size: .; j_call: TRBJ2-3; d_call: TRBD2
cdr3_nt: TGTGCCAGCAGCCCAGATGGCACCGGGGAGCTGTTTTTT; cdr3_aa: CASSPDGTGELFF; v_call: TRBV7-9; clone_size: .; j_call: TRBJ2-2; d_call: .
cdr3_nt: TGTGCCAGTAGTATACCAGGGGGCAATCAGCCCCAGCATTTT; cdr3_aa: CASSIPGGNQPQHF; v_call: TRBV19; clone_size: few; j_call: TRBJ1-5; d_call: .
cdr3_nt: TGTGCCAGCAGTTTATCGAGAGGGGCCAACGTCCTGACTTTC; cdr3_aa: CASSLSRGANVLTF; v_call: TRBV27; clone_size: .; j_call: TRBJ2-6; d_call: .
cdr3_nt: TGTGCCAGCCGACAACAAGGGACAGGGGAGGTGTTTTTT; cdr3_aa: CASRQQGTGEVFF; v_call: TRBV6-5; clone_size: .; j_call: TRBJ2-2; d_call: TRBD1
cdr3_nt: TGTGCCAGCAGCTTACTTGGACTAGCGGGCCGACCCAATGAGCAGTTCTTC; cdr3_aa: CASSLLGLAGRPNEQFF; v_call: TRBV7-9; clone_size: once; j_call: TRBJ2-1; d_call: TRBD2
cdr3_nt: TGTGCCAGCAGTTACCCCACAGGGGGCGGGGGTGAAAAACTGTTTTTT; cdr3_aa: CASSYPTGGGGEKLFF; v_call: TRBV6-6; clone_size: .; j_call: TRBJ1-4; d_call: TRBD1
cdr3_nt: TGTGCCACCCGCCAGGGTAATAACTATGGCTACACCTTC; cdr3_aa: CATRQGNNYGYTF; v_call: TRBV24-1; clone_size: .; j_call: TRBJ1-2; d_call: .
cdr3_nt: TGTGCCAGCAGTTACTCGGGGCGCTCCTACGAGCAGTACTTC; cdr3_aa: CASSYSGRSYEQYF; v_call: TRBV6-5; clone_size: few; j_call: TRBJ2-7; d_call: .
cdr3_nt: TGTGCCAGCAGTTATCTGGGAGCATACAATGAGCAGTTCTTC; cdr3_aa: CASSYLGAYNEQFF; v_call: TRBV6-5; clone_size: .; j_call: TRBJ2-1; d_call: .
cdr3_nt: TGTGCCAGCAGTCGACAGGTGAACACTGAAGCTTTCTTT; cdr3_aa: CASSRQVNTEAFF; v_call: TRBV12-3/TRBV12-4; clone_size: .; j_call: TRBJ1-1; d_call: .
cdr3_nt: TGTGCCTGGAGCCGGGTCGGGTACGAGCAGTACTTC; cdr3_aa: CAWSRVGYEQYF; v_call: TRBV30; clone_size: .; j_call: TRBJ2-7; d_call: .
cdr3_nt: TGTGCCAGTAGTATGAGAACTAGCACTCGCACAGATACGCAGTATTTT; cdr3_aa: CASSMRTSTRTDTQYF; v_call: TRBV19; clone_size: .; j_call: TRBJ2-3; d_call: .
cdr3_nt: TGTGCTAGTGGGTCCCCGCGAGACACAGATACGCAGTATTTT; cdr3_aa: CASGSPRDTDTQYF; v_call: TRBV12-5; clone_size: .; j_call: TRBJ2-3; d_call: .
cdr3_nt: TGTGCCAGCAGCCAGGGGGGACACTATAACTCACCCCTCCACTTT; cdr3_aa: CASSQGGHYNSPLHF; v_call: TRBV7-9; clone_size: few; j_call: TRBJ1-6; d_call: TRBD1
cdr3_nt: TGTGCCAGCAGCCAAGTAGAACAGGCTTTCAATCAGCCCCAGCATTTT; cdr3_aa: CASSQVEQAFNQPQHF; v_call: TRBV4-2; clone_size: .; j_call: TRBJ1-5; d_call: .
cdr3_nt: TGCGCCAGCAGCCAGCCAGGGACACCGAGTCGCTCCTACGAGCAGTACTTC; cdr3_aa: CASSQPGTPSRSYEQYF; v_call: TRBV4-1; clone_size: .; j_call: TRBJ2-7; d_call: .
cdr3_nt: TGTGCCAGCAGAAGAATAGACTTCTATGGCTACACCTTC; cdr3_aa: CASRRIDFYGYTF; v_call: TRBV28; clone_size: .; j_call: TRBJ1-2; d_call: .
cdr3_nt: TGCGCCAGCAACAGGGTTGGGGAGACCCAGTACTTC; cdr3_aa: CASNRVGETQYF; v_call: TRBV5-1; clone_size: .; j_call: TRBJ2-5; d_call: .
cdr3_nt: TGTGCCAGCAGCCTGAGGGGGAGGGGCGATGAGCAGTTCTTC; cdr3_aa: CASSLRGRGDEQFF; v_call: TRBV13; clone_size: .; j_call: TRBJ2-1; d_call: .
cdr3_nt: TGTGCCAGCTCCTCTGGACAGATGACTGAAGCTTTCTTT; cdr3_aa: CASSSGQMTEAFF; v_call: TRBV18; clone_size: .; j_call: TRBJ1-1; d_call: .
cdr3_nt: TGTGCCAGCACCATAGGCTCTAGCGTACAAGAGACCCAGTACTTC; cdr3_aa: CASTIGSSVQETQYF; v_call: TRBV28; clone_size: .; j_call: TRBJ2-5; d_call: .
cdr3_nt: TGTGCCAGCAGGGCAAGAATGAACACTGAAGCTTTCTTT; cdr3_aa: CASRARMNTEAFF; v_call: TRBV5-8; clone_size: .; j_call: TRBJ1-1; d_call: .
cdr3_nt: TGTGCCAGCAGCTTTAGCGGGCTCCGCACAGATACGCAGTATTTT; cdr3_aa: CASSFSGLRTDTQYF; v_call: TRBV7-2; clone_size: .; j_call: TRBJ2-3; d_call: TRBD2
cdr3_nt: TGTGCCAGCAGCGACACAGAGACGCAGTATTTT; cdr3_aa: CASSDTETQYF; v_call: TRBV5-6; clone_size: .; j_call: TRBJ2-3; d_call: .
cdr3_nt: TGTGCCAGCAGTGCCCCAGGGCTGAACACTGAAGCTTTCTTT; cdr3_aa: CASSAPGLNTEAFF; v_call: TRBV2; clone_size: once; j_call: TRBJ1-1; d_call: .
cdr3_nt: TGTGCCAGCAGCCAAGGGGGGGTAGAGAGGAAGCAGTTCTTC; cdr3_aa: CASSQGGVERKQFF; v_call: TRBV14; clone_size: .; j_call: TRBJ2-1; d_call: .
cdr3_nt: TGTGCCAGCAGTGAGTCTTTGGGGGCCAACTACGAGCAGTACTTC; cdr3_aa: CASSESLGANYEQYF; v_call: TRBV2; clone_size: .; j_call: TRBJ2-7; d_call: .
cdr3_nt: TGCGCCAGCAGCTTGCCAGGGACTAGCGCACACGAGCAGTACTTC; cdr3_aa: CASSLPGTSAHEQYF; v_call: TRBV5-1; clone_size: .; j_call: TRBJ2-7; d_call: TRBD2
cdr3_nt: TGTGCCAGCCGTGGGGGACTCCTAAACTACGAGCAGTACTTC; cdr3_aa: CASRGGLLNYEQYF; v_call: TRBV18; clone_size: .; j_call: TRBJ2-7; d_call: .
cdr3_nt: TGTGCCAGCAGCCAAGACAGGGCGGACCAGCCCCAGCATTTT; cdr3_aa: CASSQDRADQPQHF; v_call: TRBV4-2; clone_size: once; j_call: TRBJ1-5; d_call: .
cdr3_nt: TGTGCCAGCAGCTCCGGACTAGCGGGACCCACAGATACGCAGTATTTT; cdr3_aa: CASSSGLAGPTDTQYF; v_call: TRBV5-4; clone_size: once; j_call: TRBJ2-3; d_call: TRBD2
cdr3_nt: TGCGCCAGCAGCGAAACAGGGGTTTATGGCTACACCTTC; cdr3_aa: CASSETGVYGYTF; v_call: TRBV5-1; clone_size: .; j_call: TRBJ1-2; d_call: TRBD1
cdr3_nt: TGCGCCAGTTGTACCACAGGACAGGGGAACACTGAAGCTTTCTTT; cdr3_aa: CASCTTGQGNTEAFF; v_call: TRBV5-1; clone_size: .; j_call: TRBJ1-1; d_call: TRBD1
cdr3_nt: TGTGCCAGCAGCCTAGGACTAGTCACAGATACGCAGTATTTT; cdr3_aa: CASSLGLVTDTQYF; v_call: TRBV3-1/TRBV3-2; clone_size: .; j_call: TRBJ2-3; d_call: TRBD2
cdr3_nt: TGTGCCAGCAGTTCCCCCTCACCGGGACAGGGATACGAGCAGTACTTC; cdr3_aa: CASSSPSPGQGYEQYF; v_call: TRBV28; clone_size: .; j_call: TRBJ2-7; d_call: TRBD1
cdr3_nt: TGCAGCGTTGAGGTATGGACAGGGTGGACCTCCTACGAGCAGTACTTC; cdr3_aa: CSVEVWTGWTSYEQYF; v_call: TRBV29-1; clone_size: .; j_call: TRBJ2-7; d_call: TRBD1
cdr3_nt: TGTGCCAGTAGTCTCACAGGGGAGTTTTACGAGCAGTACTTC; cdr3_aa: CASSLTGEFYEQYF; v_call: TRBV19; clone_size: .; j_call: TRBJ2-7; d_call: TRBD1
cdr3_nt: TGCAGGGGACTCCTGAACAATGAGCAGTTCTTC; cdr3_aa: CRGLLNNEQFF; v_call: TRBV29-1; clone_size: .; j_call: TRBJ2-1; d_call: .
cdr3_nt: TGTGCCAGCAGCGTAGGACAGGGGGCGCCCCGGGAGCCCCAGCATTTT; cdr3_aa: CASSVGQGAPREPQHF; v_call: TRBV9; clone_size: .; j_call: TRBJ1-5; d_call: TRBD1
cdr3_nt: TGTGCCAGCAGCTTGGCTGGACTGGACACAGATACGCAGTATTTT; cdr3_aa: CASSLAGLDTDTQYF; v_call: TRBV11-2; clone_size: .; j_call: TRBJ2-3; d_call: .
cdr3_nt: TGTGCCAGCTCACCCAACAGAGGGTCCGAGCAGTACTTC; cdr3_aa: CASSPNRGSEQYF; v_call: TRBV18; clone_size: .; j_call: TRBJ2-7; d_call: .
cdr3_nt: TGTGCCAGCAGCTCCCGGACTAGCGGGAAGAGTGATACGCAGTATTTT; cdr3_aa: CASSSRTSGKSDTQYF; v_call: TRBV5-6; clone_size: .; j_call: TRBJ2-3; d_call: TRBD2
cdr3_nt: TGTGCCTGGGATCAGGGTTATAATTCACCCCTCCACTTT; cdr3_aa: CAWDQGYNSPLHF; v_call: TRBV30; clone_size: .; j_call: TRBJ1-6; d_call: .
cdr3_nt: TGTGCCAGCAGCTCAAACCGACAGGGGAACACTGAAGCTTTCTTT; cdr3_aa: CASSSNRQGNTEAFF; v_call: TRBV27; clone_size: .; j_call: TRBJ1-1; d_call: TRBD1
cdr3_nt: TGCGCCAGCAGACTCGGGACAGTCAGTAATGAAAAACTGTTTTTT; cdr3_aa: CASRLGTVSNEKLFF; v_call: TRBV4-1; clone_size: .; j_call: TRBJ1-4; d_call: TRBD1
cdr3_nt: TGTGCCAGTTCGTTGGATATAACGGGGAATGAGCAGTTCTTC; cdr3_aa: CASSLDITGNEQFF; v_call: TRBV6-5; clone_size: .; j_call: TRBJ2-1; d_call: .
cdr3_nt: TGCGCCAGCGGCCAAAAAGATACGCAGTATTTT; cdr3_aa: CASGQKDTQYF; v_call: TRBV23-1; clone_size: .; j_call: TRBJ2-3; d_call: .
cdr3_nt: TGTGCCAGCAGTCTGCCAGGGGGCTACTATGGCTACACCTTC; cdr3_aa: CASSLPGGYYGYTF; v_call: TRBV28; clone_size: once; j_call: TRBJ1-2; d_call: TRBD1
cdr3_nt: TGTGCCAGCACCCCGGCCGCGCTCGCCAGGGACATTCAGTACTTC; cdr3_aa: CASTPAALARDIQYF; v_call: TRBV7-9; clone_size: .; j_call: TRBJ2-4; d_call: .
cdr3_nt: TGTGCCAGCAGCCCCCTCGGGGGAGGGGAGGGTGAAGCTTTCTTT; cdr3_aa: CASSPLGGGEGEAFF; v_call: TRBV3-1/TRBV3-2; clone_size: .; j_call: TRBJ1-1; d_call: .
cdr3_nt: TGTGCCAGCAGTTTCTCCCCACGACTAGGATTAGAGGGGGAGCAGTACTTC; cdr3_aa: CASSFSPRLGLEGEQYF; v_call: TRBV28; clone_size: .; j_call: TRBJ2-7; d_call: .
cdr3_nt: TGTGCCAGCAAGGCGGGGGGGCTGTTTTTT; cdr3_aa: CASKAGGLFF; v_call: TRBV12-3/TRBV12-4; clone_size: .; j_call: TRBJ2-2; d_call: TRBD2